The next 26 T cell receptor beta chains were all read from a single sample in a study of spatial heterogeneity in lung cancer. Study-wide findings and caveats: In tumors, expanded intratumoral alpha and beta TCR counts tracked mutation counts.

In TCRdb, the 5' RACE reads were re-called with MiXCR into one record per CDR3 protein. The table records about 27,000 distinct CDR3 sequences, approximately 6.5% of them present only once. No antigen is known for these receptors. The time point: sample taken at primary tumor resection. The sample in question was lung tumor tissue, obtained at surgery. The receptor set was obtained from a male donor with early-stage non-small cell lung cancer.

Many counts were recorded for this clonotype. The chain combines TRBV29-1 with TRBJ2-2; 10 bases map to TRBD1. The ends lost 7 bases at V and 3 bases at J; junction bases unmatched: 2. CDR1 and CDR2 (germline): SQVTM, ANQGSEA. The CDR3 sequence is 13 residues long. The CDR3 loop is CSADRGHTGELFF. Written as DNA, the CDR3 is TGCAGCGCAGACAGGGGGCACACCGGGGAGCTGTTTTTT.

This clonotype was counted many times. The chain recombines TRBV20-1 with TRBJ1-4; TRBD1 agrees at 10 bases. With V trimmed by 6 bases and J by 7 bases, 5 bases remained unmatched. The CDR3 has 13 amino acids. Germline CDR1 DFQATT, CDR2 SNEGSKA (reference sequence). The CDR3 bases are TGCAGTGCCAAGACAGGGGGCGGTGAAAAACTGTTTTTT. It specifies CSAKTGGGEKLFF.

This clonotype was counted at least ten times. The chain is built from TRBV6-5 and TRBJ2-5, with 9 nucleotides matching TRBD1. The length of the CDR3 is 15 residues. Looked up from germline, CDR1 is MNHEY and CDR2 is SVGAGI. The ends lost 5 bases at V and 4 bases at J; junction bases unmatched: 8. The CDR3 DNA reads TGTGCCAGCAGTCAGCCTGGGGACAGGGTAGAGACCCAGTACTTC. Encoded protein: CASSQPGDRVETQYF.

This chain links TRBV6-2 or TRBV6-3 with TRBJ2-5; no reliable D call. This CDR3 has 15 residues. Trimming shortened V by 0 bases and J by 1 base, and 9 bases separated the two germline ends. The V gene's germline CDR1 is MNHEY and CDR2 SVGEGT. The CDR3 DNA reads TGTGCCAGCAGTTACTCGAGTAGGGCCCAAGAGACCCAGTACTTC. Protein product: CASSYSSRAQETQYF.

This clonotype was counted ten times or more. This sequence joins TRBV27 and TRBJ2-1; TRBD2 matches at 8 bases. Trimming at V came to 5 bases and at J to 3 bases, leaving 9 bases not matched to a gene. The V gene's germline CDR1 is MNHEY and CDR2 SMNVEV (reference sequence). This CDR3 is built from 16 residues. CDR3 coding DNA: TGTGCCAGCAGTACCACAGCGGGGGCCTTCTACAATGAGCAGTTCTTC. Protein product: CASSTTAGAFYNEQFF.

Judged by abundance, this clonotype is medium-sized (0.01 to 0.1%). The chain has TRBV9 and TRBJ2-7; the D call may be TRBD1 or TRBD2 (6 bases each). CDR1 is SGDLS and CDR2 is YYNGEE in the germline V gene. V was cut by 3 bases and J by 6 bases, with 10 bases left in between. This CDR3 contains 12 residues. The CDR3 spells CASSEGGVEQYF. The CDR3 region has the DNA TGTGCCAGCAGCGAGGGGGGTGTCGAGCAGTACTTC.

This clonotype has at least ten counts. The V call is TRBV12-3 or TRBV12-4, the J call TRBJ1-1; D might be TRBD1 (6 bases). This CDR3 is 14 amino acids long. Trimming stripped 10 bases from V and 4 bases from J, with 19 bases between. The CDR3 loop is CATKTVGAGTEAFF. The CDR3 DNA follows: TGTGCCACCAAAACGGTGGGGGCGGGCACTGAAGCTTTCTTT.

This sequence joins TRBV5-4 and TRBJ1-1; D perhaps matches TRBD1 (6 bases). Deletions cut 1 base from V and 4 bases from J, with 14 bases between. Germline CDR1 SGHNT, CDR2 YYREEE (reference sequence). The CDR3 length is 15 residues. The CDR3 DNA reads as TGTGCCAGCAGCTTGCGAGGGGGAAGGGCCACTGAAGCTTTCTTT. Translating it yields CASSLRGGRATEAFF. Supplemented by reference TRBV5-4 and TRBJ1-1, the full variable domain reads ETGVTQSPTHLIKTRGQQVTLRCSSQSGHNTVSWYQQALGQGPQFIFQYYREEENGRGNFPPRFSGLQFPNYSSELNVNALELDDSALYLCASSLRGGRATEAFFGQGTRLTVV.

This clonotype was seen a handful of times. The rearrangement uses TRBV11-2 and TRBJ2-7, with D perhaps TRBD1 or TRBD2 (6 bases each). The CDR3 loop spans 16 amino acids. Trimming shortened V by 4 bases and J by 4 bases, and 20 bases separated the two germline ends. Germline CDR1 is SGHAT and CDR2 is FQNNGV. CDR3 nucleotide sequence: TGTGCCAGCAGCTCTGGCGGGACAACAATTCTATACGAGCAGTACTTC. Translation gives CASSSGGTTILYEQYF.

The chain employs TRBV28 and TRBJ2-7; perhaps D is TRBD1 or TRBD2 (5 bases each). The CDR3 is 15 residues long. Germline V gene lookup returns CDR1 MDHEN and CDR2 SYDVKM. V was pared by 3 bases and J by 3 bases, with 15 bases between. Written as DNA, the CDR3 is TGTGCCAGCAGTTTCTTTGGGGACCGCAGCTACGAGCAGTACTTC. It translates to CASSFFGDRSYEQYF.

A note on this clonotype: Since a much larger clone is just one base distant, this may be a read error. The V call is TRBV28, the J call TRBJ1-1, with D hard to call. V dropped 1 base and J dropped 8 bases, with 8 bases sitting between them. The CDR3 consists of 12 residues. In germline, CDR1 is MDHEN, CDR2 SYDVKM. The CDR3 sequence: CASSLFVSEAFF. The DNA for the CDR3 is TGTGCCAGCAGTTTATTCGTGTCAGAAGCTTTCTTT.

This clonotype was counted only a few times. The genes are TRBV14 and TRBJ2-3; 7 bases map to TRBD2. The V segment lost 3 bases and the J segment 3 bases; nucleotides outside the gene matches: 3. The CDR3 covers 14 residues. Per germline, CDR1 SGHDN and CDR2 FVKESK. Here the CDR3 reads CASSQLRGTDTQYF. Written as DNA, the CDR3 is TGTGCCAGCAGCCAGCTGCGGGGGACAGATACGCAGTATTTT. The variable domain in full, completed from reference TRBV14 and TRBJ2-3, reads EAGVTQFPSHSVIEKGQTVTLRCDPISGHDNLYWYRRVMGKEIKFLLHFVKESKQDESGMPNNRFLAERTGGTYSTLKVQPAELEDSGVYFCASSQLRGTDTQYFGPGTRLTVL.

This clonotype was detected only a few times. This sequence joins TRBV4-1 and TRBJ2-7, with TRBD1 matching over 10 bases. The CDR3 extends over 17 amino acids. V shed 1 base and J 3 bases; nucleotides not matched to a gene: 9. Germline V lookup: CDR1 MGHRA, CDR2 YSYEKL. The DNA of the CDR3 is TGCGCCAGCAGCCAAGCCCGCGGGACAGGGGCTGTCTACGAGCAGTACTTC. Its protein product is CASSQARGTGAVYEQYF.

This clonotype appeared many times. The chain couples TRBV28 to TRBJ2-5; D tentatively reads TRBD1 or TRBD2 (5 bases each). Trimming removed 7 bases from V and 2 bases from J, with 14 bases in between. The CDR3 runs to 14 residues. Germline values: CDR1 MDHEN, CDR2 SYDVKM. CDR3 DNA: TGTGCCAGCACCTACGGGGACGGACAAGAGACCCAGTACTTC. Translated: CASTYGDGQETQYF.

Ten or more counts support this clonotype. V and J are TRBV6-5 and TRBJ1-5, with 8 bases lining up with TRBD1. The CDR3 spans 15 residues. From germline, CDR1 is MNHEY and CDR2 SVGAGI. V dropped 0 bases and J dropped 7; count of bases not matched to a gene: 5. This chain's CDR3 is CASSYSTGDGQPQHF. For the CDR3, the DNA is TGTGCCAGCAGTTACTCGACAGGGGATGGGCAGCCCCAGCATTTT.

This clonotype was detected ten times or more. V is TRBV7-2 and J is TRBJ2-1, with D possibly matching TRBD2 (6 bases). Trimming stripped 0 bases from V and 3 bases from J, with 9 bases between. The CDR3 covers 15 residues. Germline V gene data show CDR1 as SGHTA and CDR2 as FQGNSA. CDR3 residues: CASSLAGGYYNEQFF. The CDR3, as DNA: TGTGCCAGCAGCTTAGCGGGGGGATACTACAATGAGCAGTTCTTC.

This clonotype was seen ten or more times. The chain combines TRBV6-6 with TRBJ2-5; TRBD1 aligns across 7 bases. The trim removed 6 bases at V and 0 bases at J, leaving 7 bases unmatched. The CDR3 spans 15 residues. Germline loops: CDR1 MNHNY, CDR2 SVGAGI (reference sequence). This chain's CDR3 is CASSRGQYDQETQYF. The CDR3 DNA reads as TGTGCCAGCAGCCGGGGACAGTACGACCAAGAGACCCAGTACTTC.

In its sample, this clonotype was seen a few times. This chain links TRBV6-6 with TRBJ1-6; no firm D call. The CDR3 is made up of 13 amino acids. Germline-derived CDR1 and CDR2 are MNHNY and SVGAGI (reference sequence). Trimming took 2 bases from V and 9 from J, leaving 8 bases between them. The CDR3 region is CASSYPTSSPLHF. The CDR3 nucleotides read TGTGCCAGCAGTTACCCGACGAGTTCACCCCTCCACTTT.

This clonotype was picked up a small number of times. The chain has TRBV25-1 and TRBJ2-1; TRBD1 is a possible D gene (5 bases). The CDR3 is made up of 14 amino acids. From germline, CDR1 is MGHDK and CDR2 SYGVNS. With 1 base removed from V and 9 bases from J, the gap between germline ends came to 13 bases. In nucleotides, the CDR3 is TGTGCCAGCAGTGAATCCCGGACACTTCTTGAGCAGTTCTTC. This encodes CASSESRTLLEQFF.

This clonotype was picked up many times. The rearrangement uses TRBV7-2 and TRBJ2-6; TRBD2 is a possible D gene (7 bases). Deletions cut 5 bases from V and 4 bases from J, with 21 bases between. Germline CDR1 is SGHTA and CDR2 is FQGNSA. The CDR3 covers 18 residues. DNA for the CDR3: TGTGCCAGCAGCCCGCTGGGGGGGCCCCTTCCGGGGGCCAACGTCCTGACTTTC. It codes for CASSPLGGPLPGANVLTF.

This clonotype came up many times. The CDR3 is CASSFLGPAYEQYF. CDR3 nucleotide sequence: TGTGCCAGCAGTTTTCTGGGGCCGGCCTACGAGCAGTACTTC. The rearrangement links TRBV28 to TRBJ2-7, with D maybe TRBD1 (5 bases). This CDR3 comprises 14 residues. Germline CDR1 is MDHEN and CDR2 is SYDVKM. V was shortened by 3 bases and J by 2 bases, with 11 bases between the two germline ends.

This clonotype came up many times. J is TRBJ2-7 and V is TRBV3-1; 7 nucleotides match TRBD1. Germline V gene data show CDR1 as LGHDT and CDR2 as YNNKEL (reference sequence). J gave up 5 bases and V 4 bases, and 5 bases lay outside the gene matches. The CDR3 contains 13 residues. CDR3 residues: CASSRRGLHEQYF. CDR3 in DNA: TGTGCCAGCAGCCGAAGGGGGCTCCACGAGCAGTACTTC.

This clonotype was picked up a small number of times. This chain joins TRBV6-2 or TRBV6-3 and TRBJ2-1; TRBD2 might be the D (6 bases). The V and J ends lost 0 bases and 7 bases respectively, with 13 bases between them. The CDR3 extends over 15 amino acids. The germline CDR1 and CDR2 sequences are MNHEY and SVGEGT. The CDR3 loop is CASSYSSTGGNEQFF. In DNA, the CDR3 is TGTGCCAGCAGTTACTCGAGTACAGGAGGGAATGAGCAGTTCTTC.

This clonotype was counted a few times. The chain uses TRBV7-2 and TRBJ1-5; no clear D. CDR1 SGHTA and CDR2 FQGNSA come from the germline V gene. V gave up 3 bases and J gave up 6 bases, with 15 bases separating them. The CDR3 sequence is 15 residues long. The CDR3 DNA sequence: TGTGCCAGCAGCTTGAGAGGGCGTGACGGTCAGCCCCAGCATTTT. Protein: CASSLRGRDGQPQHF.

This clonotype has ten or more counts. The J gene is TRBJ2-3, the V gene TRBV4-3; 9 nucleotides match TRBD2. V lost 4 bases and J lost 1; bases outside the gene matches: 3. Germline loops: CDR1 LGHNA, CDR2 YSLEER. This CDR3 comprises 15 residues. The CDR3 here is CASSLRTSGTDTQYF. As DNA, the CDR3 is TGCGCCAGCAGCCTTCGGACTAGCGGCACAGATACGCAGTATTTT.

This clonotype occurred many times. The V call is TRBV6-5, the J call TRBJ1-2; D is ambiguous. Trimming shortened V by 1 base and J by 3 bases, and 15 bases separated the two germline ends. In germline, CDR1 is MNHEY, CDR2 SVGAGI. The CDR3 consists of 16 residues. The CDR3 loop reads CASSYFLGGPDYGYTF. The DNA for the CDR3 is TGTGCCAGCAGTTACTTCCTGGGTGGTCCCGACTATGGCTACACCTTC.